This TCR beta chain was observed in a study of tumor-infiltrating lymphocytes in primary liver carcinoma. Whole-study context: Tumor staging was T1-T3 N0M0; sizes spanned roughly 4.2 to 10 cm across. Samples returned roughly 3.65 to 7.5 million productive TCRbeta reads, a yield that was similar across tissue types.

The study's findings and limits: Tumor region pairs outstripped tumor-adjacent and tumor-blood pairs in overlap.

The authors made TCR beta cDNA from 400 to 600 ng total RNA with a constant-region primer. Amplification in three nested multiplex PCR rounds with slightly modified ARM-PCR gave rise to TCR beta libraries. The study ran its first two PCR rounds for roughly 10 cycles each, using TRBV1-TRBV30 forward primers and a C-beta reverse primer. One entry per CDR3 protein, called by TCRdb with MiXCR from the multiplex PCR reads. The sample contains 55,000 to 65,000 distinct CDR3 sequences, less than 85% of which appear only once. Germline V lookup: CDR1 SGHNT, CDR2 YYREEE (reference sequence). The CDR3 has 14 residues. Joint extraction of RNA and DNA used roughly 20-32 mg of bulk tissue that was unsorted. Uniformly, tumor samples exhibited a viable tumor cell fraction exceeding 85%. Remarks on this clonotype: Its antigen is still unknown. Being one base from a much bigger clone, this may be a read error.

The sequence came from a man aged 40-49 years with primary liver carcinoma and hepatitis B virus infection. This rearrangement joins TRBV5-4 to TRBJ2-7, with D unclear. Sequencing was performed on liver tumor tissue from sampling region 2. Subset reported: tumor region T2, inferior pole. The chain's CDR3 is CTSSPDLSSSEQYF. DNA of the CDR3: TGTACCAGCAGCCCCGACCTCTCATCCAGCGAGCAGTACTTC.